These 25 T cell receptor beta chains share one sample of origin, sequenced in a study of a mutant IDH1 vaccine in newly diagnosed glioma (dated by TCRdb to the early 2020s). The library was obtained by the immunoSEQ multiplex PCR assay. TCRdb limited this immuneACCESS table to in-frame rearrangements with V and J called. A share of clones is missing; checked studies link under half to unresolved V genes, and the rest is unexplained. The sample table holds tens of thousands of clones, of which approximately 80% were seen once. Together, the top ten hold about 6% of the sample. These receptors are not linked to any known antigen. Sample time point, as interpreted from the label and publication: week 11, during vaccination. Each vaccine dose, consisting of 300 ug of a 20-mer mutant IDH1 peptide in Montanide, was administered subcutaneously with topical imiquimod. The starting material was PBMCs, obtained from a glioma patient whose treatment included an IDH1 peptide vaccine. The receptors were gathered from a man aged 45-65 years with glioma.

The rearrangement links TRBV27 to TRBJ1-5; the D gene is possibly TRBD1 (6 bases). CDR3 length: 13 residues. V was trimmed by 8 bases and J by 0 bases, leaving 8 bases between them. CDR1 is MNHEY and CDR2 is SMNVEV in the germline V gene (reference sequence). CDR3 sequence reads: CASGGTSNQPQHF. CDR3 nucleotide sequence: TGTGCCAGCGGGGGCACTAGCAATCAGCCCCAGCATTTT.

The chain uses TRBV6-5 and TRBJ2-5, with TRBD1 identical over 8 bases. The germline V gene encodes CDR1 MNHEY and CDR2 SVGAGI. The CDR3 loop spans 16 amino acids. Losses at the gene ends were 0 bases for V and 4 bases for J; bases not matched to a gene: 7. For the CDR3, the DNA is TGTGCCAGCAGTTACTCCCAGGGGGCGAAAGGAGAGACCCAGTACTTC. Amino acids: CASSYSQGAKGETQYF.

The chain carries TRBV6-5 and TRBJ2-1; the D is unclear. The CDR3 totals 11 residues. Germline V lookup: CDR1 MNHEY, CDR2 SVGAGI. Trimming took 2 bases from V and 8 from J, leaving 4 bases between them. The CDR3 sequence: CASSYNHEQFF. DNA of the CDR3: TGTGCCAGCAGTTACAACCATGAGCAGTTCTTC.

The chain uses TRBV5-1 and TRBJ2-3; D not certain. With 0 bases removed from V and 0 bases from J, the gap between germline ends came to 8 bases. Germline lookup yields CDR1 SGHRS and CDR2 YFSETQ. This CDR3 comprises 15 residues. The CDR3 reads CASSLAVGSTDTQYF. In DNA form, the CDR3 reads TGCGCCAGCAGCTTGGCCGTAGGAAGCACAGATACGCAGTATTTT.

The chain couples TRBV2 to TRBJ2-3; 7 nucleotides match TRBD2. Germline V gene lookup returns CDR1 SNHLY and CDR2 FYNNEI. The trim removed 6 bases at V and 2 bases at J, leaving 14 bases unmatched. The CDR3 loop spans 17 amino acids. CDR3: CASRAVRSAGITDTQYF. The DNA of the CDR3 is TGTGCCAGCAGGGCTGTGAGGTCAGCGGGGATCACAGATACGCAGTATTTT.

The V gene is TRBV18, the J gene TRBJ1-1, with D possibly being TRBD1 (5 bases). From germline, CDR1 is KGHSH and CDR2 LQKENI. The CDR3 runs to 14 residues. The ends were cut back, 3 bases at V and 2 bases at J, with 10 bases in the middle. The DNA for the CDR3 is TGTGCCAGCTCACCCCTTGGGGGAAACACTGAAGCTTTCTTT. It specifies CASSPLGGNTEAFF.

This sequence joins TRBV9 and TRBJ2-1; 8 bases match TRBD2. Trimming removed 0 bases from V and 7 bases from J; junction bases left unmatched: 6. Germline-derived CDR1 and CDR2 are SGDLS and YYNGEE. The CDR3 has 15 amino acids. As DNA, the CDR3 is TGTGCCAGCAGCGTAGGAGCGGGGGAAGGGAATGAGCAGTTCTTC. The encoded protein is CASSVGAGEGNEQFF.

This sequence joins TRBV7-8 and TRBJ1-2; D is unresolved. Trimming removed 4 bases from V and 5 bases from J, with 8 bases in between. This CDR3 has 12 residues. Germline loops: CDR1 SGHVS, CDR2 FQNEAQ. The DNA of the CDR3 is TGTGCCAGCAGCTCCAGGATGTATGGCTACACCTTC. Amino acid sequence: CASSSRMYGYTF.

CDR3 loop: CASSPSTGEETQYF. The CDR3 nucleotides are TGTGCCAGCAGCCCAAGTACGGGAGAAGAGACCCAGTACTTC. This sequence joins TRBV9 and TRBJ2-5; tentatively, D is TRBD2 (6 bases). Between the trimmed V and J ends, which lost 4 bases and 3 bases, there was a span of 13 bases. Looked up from germline, CDR1 is SGDLS and CDR2 is YYNGEE. The CDR3 is 14 residues long.

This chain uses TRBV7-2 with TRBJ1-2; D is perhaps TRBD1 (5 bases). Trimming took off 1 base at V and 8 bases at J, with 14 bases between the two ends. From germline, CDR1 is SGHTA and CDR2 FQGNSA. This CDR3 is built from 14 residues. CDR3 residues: CASSLGGQRDGYTF. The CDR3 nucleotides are TGTGCCAGCAGCTTAGGGGGCCAGAGGGACGGCTACACCTTC.

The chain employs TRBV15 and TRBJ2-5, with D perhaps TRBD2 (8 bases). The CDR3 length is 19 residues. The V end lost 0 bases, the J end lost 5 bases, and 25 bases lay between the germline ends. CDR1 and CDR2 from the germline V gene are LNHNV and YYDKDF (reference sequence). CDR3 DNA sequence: TGTGCCACCAGCAGAGACCTGGGACAGAGAGCGGGAGATGGGGAGACCCAGTACTTC. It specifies CATSRDLGQRAGDGETQYF. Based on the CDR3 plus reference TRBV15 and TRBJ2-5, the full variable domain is DAMVIQNPRYQVTQFGKPVTLSCSQTLNHNVMYWYQQKSSQAPKLLFHYYDKDFNNEADTPDNFQSRRPNTSFCFLDIRSPGLGDTAMYLCATSRDLGQRAGDGETQYFGPGTRLLVL.

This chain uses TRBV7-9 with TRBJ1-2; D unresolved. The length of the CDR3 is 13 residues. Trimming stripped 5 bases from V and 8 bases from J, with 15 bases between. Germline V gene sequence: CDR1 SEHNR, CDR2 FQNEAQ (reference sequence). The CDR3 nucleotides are TGTGCCAGCAGCGATCGGACCGCCCTCGGCTACACCTTC. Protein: CASSDRTALGYTF.

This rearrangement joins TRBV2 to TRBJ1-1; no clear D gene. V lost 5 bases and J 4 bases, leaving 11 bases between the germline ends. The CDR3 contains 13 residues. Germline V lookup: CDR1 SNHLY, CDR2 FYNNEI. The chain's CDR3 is CASSWTWGTEAFF. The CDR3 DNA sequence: TGTGCCAGCAGTTGGACCTGGGGCACTGAAGCTTTCTTT.

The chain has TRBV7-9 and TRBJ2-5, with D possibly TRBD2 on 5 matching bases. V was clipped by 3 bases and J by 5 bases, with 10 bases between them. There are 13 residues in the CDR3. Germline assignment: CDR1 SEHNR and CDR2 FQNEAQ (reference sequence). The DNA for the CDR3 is TGTGCCAGCAGCTTCGAGGGTTGGGAGACCCAGTACTTC. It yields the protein CASSFEGWETQYF.

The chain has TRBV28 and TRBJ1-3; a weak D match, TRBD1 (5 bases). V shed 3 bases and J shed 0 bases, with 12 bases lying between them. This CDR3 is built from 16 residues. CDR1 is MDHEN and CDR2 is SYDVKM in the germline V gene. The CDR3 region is CASSLPGLYSGNTIYF. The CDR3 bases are TGTGCCAGCAGTTTGCCGGGGCTGTACTCTGGAAACACCATATATTTT.

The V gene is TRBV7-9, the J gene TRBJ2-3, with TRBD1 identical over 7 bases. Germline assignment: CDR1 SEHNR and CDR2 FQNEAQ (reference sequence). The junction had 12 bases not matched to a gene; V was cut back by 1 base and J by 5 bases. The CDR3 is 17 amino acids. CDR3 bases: TGTGCCAGCAGCTTAGAAAAATGGTGGCAGGGGGAAGATACGCAGTATTTT. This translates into CASSLEKWWQGEDTQYF.

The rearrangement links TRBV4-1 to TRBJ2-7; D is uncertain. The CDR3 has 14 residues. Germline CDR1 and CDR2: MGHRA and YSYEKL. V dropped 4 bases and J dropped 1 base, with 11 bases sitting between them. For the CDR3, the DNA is TGCGCCAGCAGCCTCCTGGGCGGATCCTACGAGCAGTACTTC. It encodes CASSLLGGSYEQYF.

CDR3 in DNA: TGTGCCAGCAGCCTAACCGCGGGGGGGGAGACCCAGTACTTC. Translation gives CASSLTAGGETQYF. The chain has TRBV11-1 and TRBJ2-5; 9 bases align to TRBD2. The CDR3 loop spans 14 amino acids. Germline V lookup: CDR1 SGHAT, CDR2 FQDESV (reference sequence). J gave up 5 bases and V 5 bases, and 6 bases lay outside the gene matches.

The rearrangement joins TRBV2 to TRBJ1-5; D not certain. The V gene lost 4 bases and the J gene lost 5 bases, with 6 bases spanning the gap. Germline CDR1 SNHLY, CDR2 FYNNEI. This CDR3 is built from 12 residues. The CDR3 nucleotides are TGTGCCAGCAGTGGGCAGCATCAGCCCCAGCATTTT. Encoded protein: CASSGQHQPQHF.

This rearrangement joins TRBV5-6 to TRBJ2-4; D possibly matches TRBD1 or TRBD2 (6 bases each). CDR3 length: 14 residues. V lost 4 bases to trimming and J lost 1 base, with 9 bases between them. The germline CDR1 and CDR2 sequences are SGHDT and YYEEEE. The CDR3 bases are TGTGCCAGCAGCCGGGGGCTCGCCAAAAACATTCAGTACTTC. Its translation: CASSRGLAKNIQYF.

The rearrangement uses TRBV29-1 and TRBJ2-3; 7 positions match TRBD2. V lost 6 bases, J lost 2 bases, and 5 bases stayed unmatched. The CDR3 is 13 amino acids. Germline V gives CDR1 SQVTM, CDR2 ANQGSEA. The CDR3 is CSVGGSYTDTQYF. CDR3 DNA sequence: TGCAGCGTCGGGGGGTCCTACACAGATACGCAGTATTTT.

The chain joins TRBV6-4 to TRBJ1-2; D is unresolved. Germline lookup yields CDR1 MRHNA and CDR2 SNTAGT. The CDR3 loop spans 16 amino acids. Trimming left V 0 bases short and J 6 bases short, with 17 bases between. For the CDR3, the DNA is TGTGCCAGCAGTGACTCCACGGGCGGGCCTCGGGATGGCTACACCTTC. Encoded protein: CASSDSTGGPRDGYTF.

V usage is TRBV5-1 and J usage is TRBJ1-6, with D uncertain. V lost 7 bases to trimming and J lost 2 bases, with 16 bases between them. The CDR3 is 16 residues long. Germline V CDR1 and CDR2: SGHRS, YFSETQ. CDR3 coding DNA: TGCGCCAGCCGTCGTACTTCGGAAGCCTATAATTCACCCCTCCACTTT. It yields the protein CASRRTSEAYNSPLHF.

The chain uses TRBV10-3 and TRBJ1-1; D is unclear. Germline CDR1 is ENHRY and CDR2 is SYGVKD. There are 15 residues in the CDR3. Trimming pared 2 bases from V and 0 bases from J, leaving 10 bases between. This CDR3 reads CAISETENMNTEAFF. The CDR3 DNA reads TGTGCCATCAGTGAGACAGAAAACATGAACACTGAAGCTTTCTTT.

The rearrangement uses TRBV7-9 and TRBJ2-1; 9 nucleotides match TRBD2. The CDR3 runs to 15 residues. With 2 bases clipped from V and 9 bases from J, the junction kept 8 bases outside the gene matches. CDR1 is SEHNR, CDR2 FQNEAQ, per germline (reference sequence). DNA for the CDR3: TGTGCCAGCAGCTTAACTCTAGCGGGATACGGTGAGCAGTTCTTC. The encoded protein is CASSLTLAGYGEQFF.